Following are 28 T cell receptor beta chains from one sample sequenced in a study of CXCR3-negative and CXCR3-positive naive CD8 T cells. The TRB libraries of cDNA were built by UMI-labeled 5' RACE. From its re-call of the 5' RACE reads, TCRdb lists each CDR3 protein once, without DNA. Reported are over 35,000 distinct CDR3 sequences; the ten largest clones contain 14% to 15%. Sequenced: memory CD8+ T cells from blood. The receptors shown here come from a human donor in good health. Some clones in this sample may be carry-over from other donors' samples.

Here the CDR3 reads CSASQPEQGHTEAFF. The chain is built from TRBV20-1 and TRBJ1-1; the D call of TRBD1 rests on TCRdb alone, since no DNA is present to check it. CDR3 length: 15 residues. Looked up from germline, CDR1 is DFQATT and CDR2 is SNEGSKA (reference sequence).

The chain recombines TRBV10-3 with TRBJ1-2. Germline V gene lookup returns CDR1 ENHRY and CDR2 SYGVKD. The CDR3 runs 16 residues. Here the CDR3 reads CAISESGEGRNYGYTF.

This chain connects TRBV6-1 to TRBJ1-2. This CDR3 spans 13 amino acids. Per germline, CDR1 MNHNS and CDR2 SASEGT. The CDR3 spells CASKEALNYGYTF.

The rearrangement uses TRBV3-1 and TRBJ1-4; TCRdb's assignment of TRBD1 cannot be checked, as there is no DNA. Germline CDR1 and CDR2: LGHDT and YNNKEL (reference sequence). This CDR3 is built from 14 residues. The chain's CDR3 is CASSLPGESEKLFF.

The V gene is TRBV28, the J gene TRBJ1-6; without DNA, the TCRdb call of TRBD1 cannot be checked. CDR1 MDHEN and CDR2 SYDVKM come from the germline V gene. CDR3 length: 16 amino acids. This CDR3 is CASSYAPGQVNSPLHF.

CDR3: CSVLQVNTEAFF. The V call is TRBV29-1, the J call TRBJ1-1; lacking DNA, the TRBD1 call made by TCRdb goes unchecked. CDR1 SQVTM and CDR2 ANQGSEA come from the germline V gene. The CDR3 contains 12 residues. The variable domain in full, with the rest retrieved from reference TRBV29-1 and TRBJ1-1, is SAVISQKPSRDICQRGTSLTIQCQVDSQVTMMFWYRQQPGQSLTLIATANQGSEATYESGFVIDKFPISRPNLTFSTLTVSNMSPEDSSIYLCSVLQVNTEAFFGQGTRLTVV.

The chain carries TRBV20-1 and TRBJ2-5; lacking DNA, the TRBD2 call made by TCRdb goes unchecked. The germline CDR1 and CDR2 sequences are DFQATT and SNEGSKA (reference sequence). This CDR3 has 12 residues. The CDR3 loop is CSAPREWETQYF.

V gene TRBV11-2 combines with J gene TRBJ1-1. Germline V lookup: CDR1 SGHAT, CDR2 FQNNGV. The CDR3 sequence is 12 residues long. The CDR3 here is CASSTHPSEAFF.

This CDR3 is CSARWAIAYNEQFF. The rearrangement joins TRBV20-1 to TRBJ2-1. This CDR3 region has 14 residues. The germline gives CDR1 DFQATT, CDR2 SNEGSKA (reference sequence).

This sequence joins TRBV24-1 and TRBJ2-3; TCRdb lists TRBD2, though no DNA is available to test this call. This CDR3 is built from 17 residues. Germline V gene sequence: CDR1 KGHDR, CDR2 SFDVKD. The chain's CDR3 is CATSDRRLAGEADTQYF.

J is TRBJ2-5 and V is TRBV15; TCRdb selects TRBD2, and the lack of DNA leaves this call unchecked. The CDR3 sequence is 15 residues long. Germline CDR1 and CDR2: LNHNV and YYDKDF (reference sequence). CDR3 loop: CATSRDSGGAETQYF.

The chain uses TRBV19 and TRBJ2-1; TCRdb proposes TRBD1, but this gene call is untestable without DNA. In germline, CDR1 is LNHDA, CDR2 SQIVND (reference sequence). The CDR3 sequence is 13 residues long. The CDR3 spells CASSIGGHNEQFF.

This chain connects TRBV12-3 or TRBV12-4 to TRBJ2-5; TCRdb designates TRBD2, a call that cannot be tested without DNA. There are 11 residues in the CDR3. The CDR3: CASLAEETQYF.

The chain carries TRBV5-6 and TRBJ1-4; TCRdb reports TRBD1, a call that lacks DNA to check it against. There are 16 residues in the CDR3. Per the germline V gene, CDR1 is SGHDT and CDR2 is YYEEEE. The CDR3 sequence is CASSLFLLRGDEKLFF.

The rearrangement joins TRBV10-3 to TRBJ2-5; TCRdb selects TRBD1, and the lack of DNA leaves this call unchecked. Germline V gene lookup returns CDR1 ENHRY and CDR2 SYGVKD. CDR3 length: 14 amino acids. The CDR3 region is CAISEQGEQETQYF.

The V gene is TRBV20-1, the J gene TRBJ1-1; lacking DNA, the TRBD1 call made by TCRdb goes unchecked. Germline assignment: CDR1 DFQATT and CDR2 SNEGSKA (reference sequence). CDR3 length: 12 residues. CDR3 in amino acids: CSASQGVTEAFF.

The chain couples TRBV20-1 to TRBJ2-1; no DNA is available, so the TRBD1 call from TCRdb remains unchecked. Germline loops: CDR1 DFQATT, CDR2 SNEGSKA (reference sequence). The CDR3 loop spans 13 amino acids. CDR3 region: CSARVRAYNEQFF.

The V gene is TRBV28, the J gene TRBJ2-7; TCRdb reports TRBD1, a call that lacks DNA to check it against. The CDR3 length is 16 residues. Looked up from germline, CDR1 is MDHEN and CDR2 is SYDVKM. The CDR3 protein is CASSLLDSSPSYEQYF.

The CDR3 loop reads CASSLAPRDYEQYF. This chain connects TRBV7-9 to TRBJ2-7; TCRdb proposes TRBD1, but this gene call is untestable without DNA. The CDR3 contains 14 residues. Per the germline V gene, CDR1 is SEHNR and CDR2 is FQNEAQ (reference sequence).

This chain joins TRBV6-2 or TRBV6-3 and TRBJ2-1; checking the TCRdb D call of TRBD1 is not possible without DNA. The CDR3 extends over 17 amino acids. Looked up from germline, CDR1 is MNHEY and CDR2 is SVGEGT. CDR3 region: CASREARGESIGNEQFF.

This sequence joins TRBV12-3 or TRBV12-4 and TRBJ2-1; without DNA, the TCRdb call of TRBD1 cannot be checked. CDR3 size: 17 residues. CDR3: CASSLRRGSFTYNEQFF.

CDR3 loop: CATSARQGQSETQYF. V is TRBV15 and J is TRBJ2-5; TCRdb reports TRBD1, a call that lacks DNA to check it against. Per the germline V gene, CDR1 is LNHNV and CDR2 is YYDKDF (reference sequence). The CDR3 is 15 residues long.

The J gene is TRBJ2-7, the V gene TRBV5-8; checking the TCRdb D call of TRBD1 is not possible without DNA. The germline gives CDR1 SGHTS, CDR2 YDEGEE. This CDR3 region has 14 residues. The CDR3 sequence is CASSTSGGSSEQYF.

The chain combines TRBV5-1 with TRBJ2-7. Germline V gene sequence: CDR1 SGHRS, CDR2 YFSETQ. The CDR3 consists of 14 residues. This CDR3 reads CASSFVGFDYEQYF.

J is TRBJ2-1 and V is TRBV7-3. CDR3 length: 14 residues. CDR1 and CDR2 (germline): SGHTA, FQGTGA. CDR3 loop: CASNDGSSYNEQFF.

The CDR3 protein is CASSPSGGVHEQYF. This chain joins TRBV18 and TRBJ2-7; TCRdb indicates TRBD2, and absent DNA this call remains unverified. There are 14 residues in the CDR3. Germline V gene lookup returns CDR1 KGHSH and CDR2 LQKENI.

The J gene is TRBJ2-2, the V gene TRBV30. CDR1 GTSNPN and CDR2 SVGIG come from the germline V gene (reference sequence). The CDR3 runs 15 residues. The CDR3: CAWNPIESPNWELFF.

The chain uses TRBV6-6 and TRBJ2-7. The CDR3 contains 12 residues. Germline lookup yields CDR1 MNHNY and CDR2 SVGAGI (reference sequence). The CDR3 here is CASNTGNYEQYF.